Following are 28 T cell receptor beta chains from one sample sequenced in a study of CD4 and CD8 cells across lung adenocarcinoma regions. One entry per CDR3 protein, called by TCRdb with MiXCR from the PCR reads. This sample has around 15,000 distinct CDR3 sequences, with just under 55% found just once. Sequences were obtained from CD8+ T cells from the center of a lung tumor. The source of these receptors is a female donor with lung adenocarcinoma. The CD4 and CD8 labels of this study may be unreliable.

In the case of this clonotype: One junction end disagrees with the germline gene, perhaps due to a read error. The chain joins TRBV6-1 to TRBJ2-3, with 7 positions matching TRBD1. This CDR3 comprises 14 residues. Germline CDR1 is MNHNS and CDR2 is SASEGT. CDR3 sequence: CGVSGGTATDTQYF. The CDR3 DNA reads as TGTGGCGTCTCGGGTGGGACAGCCACAGATACGCAGTACTTT.

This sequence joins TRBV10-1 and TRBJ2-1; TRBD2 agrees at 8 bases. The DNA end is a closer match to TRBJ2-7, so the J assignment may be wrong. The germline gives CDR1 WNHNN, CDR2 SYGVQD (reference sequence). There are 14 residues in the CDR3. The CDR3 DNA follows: TGCGCGGGGAGCGGGGGCACTGGCAAAGATACGCAGTACTTC. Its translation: CAGSGGTGKDTQYF.

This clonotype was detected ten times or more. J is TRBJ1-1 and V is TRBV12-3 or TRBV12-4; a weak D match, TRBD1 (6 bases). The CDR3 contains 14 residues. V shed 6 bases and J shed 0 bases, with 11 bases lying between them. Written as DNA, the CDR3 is TGTGCCAGCAGGGTGGACAGAATGAACACTGAAGCTTTCTTT. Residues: CASRVDRMNTEAFF.

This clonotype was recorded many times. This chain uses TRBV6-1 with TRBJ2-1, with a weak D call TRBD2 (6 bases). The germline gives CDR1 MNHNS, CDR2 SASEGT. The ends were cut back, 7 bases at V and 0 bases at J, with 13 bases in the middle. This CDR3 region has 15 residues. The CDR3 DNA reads TGTGCCAGCACCCTAGGAGCGGGCTCCTACAATGAGCAGTTCTTC. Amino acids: CASTLGAGSYNEQFF.

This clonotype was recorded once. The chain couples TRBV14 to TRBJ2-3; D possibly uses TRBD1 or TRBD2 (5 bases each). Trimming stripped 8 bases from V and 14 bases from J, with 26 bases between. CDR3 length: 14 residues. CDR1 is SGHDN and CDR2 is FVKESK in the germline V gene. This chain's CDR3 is CASRAGANTGALYF. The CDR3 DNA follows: TGTGCCAGCCGCGCGGGCGCCAACACAGGTGCGCTGTATTTT.

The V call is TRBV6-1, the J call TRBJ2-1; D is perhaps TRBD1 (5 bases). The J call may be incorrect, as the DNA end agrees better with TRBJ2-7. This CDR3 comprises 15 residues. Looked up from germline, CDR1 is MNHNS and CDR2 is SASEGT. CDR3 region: CASSVQAFSSYEQYF. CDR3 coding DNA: TGTGCCAGCAGTGTACAGGCGTTTAGCTCCTACGAGCAGTACTTC.

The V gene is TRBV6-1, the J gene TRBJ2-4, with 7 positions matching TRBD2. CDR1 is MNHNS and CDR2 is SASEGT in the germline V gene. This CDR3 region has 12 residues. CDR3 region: CAGREATDIQYF. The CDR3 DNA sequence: TGTGCGGGGAGGGAAGCCACAGACATTCAGTACTTC.

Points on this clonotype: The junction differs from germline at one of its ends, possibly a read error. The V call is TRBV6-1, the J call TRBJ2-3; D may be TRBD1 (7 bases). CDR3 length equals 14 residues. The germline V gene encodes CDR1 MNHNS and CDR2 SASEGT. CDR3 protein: CAGRGRGGTDTQYF. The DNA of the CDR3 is TGTGCCGGCCGAGGGAGAGGGGGGACAGATACGCAGTACTTT.

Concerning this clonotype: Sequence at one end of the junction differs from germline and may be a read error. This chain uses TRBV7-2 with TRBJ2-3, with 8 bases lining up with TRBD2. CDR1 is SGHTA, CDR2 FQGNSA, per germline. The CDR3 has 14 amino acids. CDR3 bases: TGTGCCAGCTGGGCGGGACTAGTCAAAAATACTCAGTACTTT. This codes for CASWAGLVKNTQYF.

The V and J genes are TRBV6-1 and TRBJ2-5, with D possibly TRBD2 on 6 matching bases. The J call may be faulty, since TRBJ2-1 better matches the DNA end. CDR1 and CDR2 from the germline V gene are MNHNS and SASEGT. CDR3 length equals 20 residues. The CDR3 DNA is TGTGCCAGCAGTGAAGCGGCGAGTCCCCTCTTTGCGGGGACCCCGGCCGAGCAGTTCTTC. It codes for CASSEAASPLFAGTPAEQFF.

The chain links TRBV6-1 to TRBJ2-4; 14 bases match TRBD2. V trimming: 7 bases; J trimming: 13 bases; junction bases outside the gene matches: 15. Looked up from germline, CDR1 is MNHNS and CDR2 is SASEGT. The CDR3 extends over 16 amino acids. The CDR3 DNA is TGTGCCAGCAAAACCCCGGGACTAGCGGGAGCGATTGAGCAGTACTTC. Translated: CASKTPGLAGAIEQYF.

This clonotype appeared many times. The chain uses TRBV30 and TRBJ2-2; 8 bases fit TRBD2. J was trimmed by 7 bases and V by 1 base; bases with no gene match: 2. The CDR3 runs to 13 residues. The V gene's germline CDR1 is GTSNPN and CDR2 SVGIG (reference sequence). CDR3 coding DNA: TGTGCCTGGAGTGAAGCGGGGGTCGGGGAGCTGTTTTTT. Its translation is CAWSEAGVGELFF. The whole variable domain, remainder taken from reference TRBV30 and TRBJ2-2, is SQTIHQWPATLVQPVGSPLSLECTVEGTSNPNLYWYRQAAGRGLQLLFYSVGIGQISSEVPQNLSASRPQDRQFILSSKKLLLSDSGFYLCAWSEAGVGELFFGEGSRLTVL.

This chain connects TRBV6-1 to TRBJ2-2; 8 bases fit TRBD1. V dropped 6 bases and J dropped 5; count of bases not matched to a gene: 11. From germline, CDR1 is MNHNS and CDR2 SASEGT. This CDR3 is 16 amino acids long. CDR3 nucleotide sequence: TGTGCCAGCAGACCCTGGACAGGGCTTCTGACCGGGGAGCTGTTTTTT. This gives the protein CASRPWTGLLTGELFF.

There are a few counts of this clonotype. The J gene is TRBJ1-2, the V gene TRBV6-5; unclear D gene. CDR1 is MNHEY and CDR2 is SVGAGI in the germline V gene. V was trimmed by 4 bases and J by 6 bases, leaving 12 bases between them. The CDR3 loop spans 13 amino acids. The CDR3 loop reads CASSLRGMDGYTF. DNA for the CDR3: TGTGCCAGCAGTTTAAGAGGGATGGATGGCTACACCTTC.

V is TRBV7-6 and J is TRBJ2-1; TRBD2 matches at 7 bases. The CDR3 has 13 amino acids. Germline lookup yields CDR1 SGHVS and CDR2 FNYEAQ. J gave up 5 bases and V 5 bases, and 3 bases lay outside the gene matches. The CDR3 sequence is CASSHGTNNEQFF. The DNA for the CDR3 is TGTGCCAGCAGCCACGGGACTAACAATGAGCAGTTCTTC.

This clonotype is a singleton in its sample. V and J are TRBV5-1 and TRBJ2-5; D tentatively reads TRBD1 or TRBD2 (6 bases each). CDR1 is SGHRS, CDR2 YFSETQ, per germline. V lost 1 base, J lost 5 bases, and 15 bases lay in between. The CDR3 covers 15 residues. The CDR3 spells CASSLNAGGAETQYF. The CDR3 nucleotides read TGCGCCAGCAGCTTGAATGCCGGGGGCGCGGAGACCCAGTACTTC.

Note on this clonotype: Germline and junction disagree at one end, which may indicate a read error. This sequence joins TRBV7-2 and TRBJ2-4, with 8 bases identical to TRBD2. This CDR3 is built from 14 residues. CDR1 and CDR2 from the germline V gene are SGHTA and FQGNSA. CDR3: CASSSGLVTDIQYF. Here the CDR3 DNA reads TGTGCCAGCAGCTCGGGACTAGTGACAGACATTCAGTATTTC.

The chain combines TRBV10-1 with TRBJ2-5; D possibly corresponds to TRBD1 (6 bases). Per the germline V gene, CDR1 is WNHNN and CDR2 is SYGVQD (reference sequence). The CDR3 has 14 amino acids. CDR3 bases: TGCGCGGGCAGTGGGGGCCCTGGCCCAGAGACCCAGTACTTC. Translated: CAGSGGPGPETQYF.

The DNA for the CDR3 is TGTGCCAGCAGCTCTAGCGGGAGCAGAGAGACCCAGTACTTC. This encodes CASSSSGSRETQYF. This chain uses TRBV7-2 with TRBJ2-4; 10 nucleotides agree with TRBD2. The DNA end favors TRBJ2-5, so the J call may be wrong. The germline V gene has CDR1 SGHTA and CDR2 FQGNSA. The CDR3 contains 14 residues.

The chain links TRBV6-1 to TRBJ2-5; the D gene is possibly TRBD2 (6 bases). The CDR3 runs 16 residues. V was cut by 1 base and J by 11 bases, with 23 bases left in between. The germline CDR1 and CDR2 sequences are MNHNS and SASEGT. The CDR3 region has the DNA TGTGCCAGCAGTGAAGAATGGGGAGGCAAGTACAATGAGCAGTACTTC. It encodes CASSEEWGGKYNEQYF.

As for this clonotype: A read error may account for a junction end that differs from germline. For the CDR3, the DNA is TGCGGCGGCTCGGGGCTGATAACCAGAGACACGCAGTATTTC. Translation gives CGGSGLITRDTQYF. The chain uses TRBV10-1 and TRBJ2-3; D is possibly TRBD1 or TRBD2 (5 bases each). The length of the CDR3 is 14 residues. Germline CDR1 WNHNN, CDR2 SYGVQD (reference sequence).

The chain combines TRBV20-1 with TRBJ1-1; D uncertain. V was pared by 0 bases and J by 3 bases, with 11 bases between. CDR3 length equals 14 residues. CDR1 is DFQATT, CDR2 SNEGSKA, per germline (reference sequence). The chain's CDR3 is CSARDLGRDTEAFF. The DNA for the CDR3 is TGCAGTGCTAGAGATCTGGGGAGGGACACTGAAGCTTTCTTT.

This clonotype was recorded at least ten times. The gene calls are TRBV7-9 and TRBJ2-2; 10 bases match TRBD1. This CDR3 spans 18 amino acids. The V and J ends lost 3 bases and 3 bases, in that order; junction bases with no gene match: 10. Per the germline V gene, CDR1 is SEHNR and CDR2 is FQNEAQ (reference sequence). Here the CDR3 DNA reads TGTGCCAGCAGCTTTCGGAAGCCCGGGACAGGGGACACCGGGGAGCTGTTTTTT. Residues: CASSFRKPGTGDTGELFF.

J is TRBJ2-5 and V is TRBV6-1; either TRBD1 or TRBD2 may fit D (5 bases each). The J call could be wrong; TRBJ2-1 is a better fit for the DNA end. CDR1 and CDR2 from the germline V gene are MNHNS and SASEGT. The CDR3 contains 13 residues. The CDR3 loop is CASSQVRGGEQFF. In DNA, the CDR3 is TGTGCCAGCAGCCAAGTGAGGGGCGGTGAGCAGTTCTTC.

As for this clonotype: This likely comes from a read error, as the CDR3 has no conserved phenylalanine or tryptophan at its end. The CDR3 sequence is CASSEDAGTGGDEQYL. CDR3 in DNA: TGTGCCAGCAGTGAAGACGCAGGGACAGGGGGCGACGAGCAGTACTTG. The chain is built from TRBV6-1 and TRBJ2-5; 12 nucleotides match TRBD1. The J call is uncertain, as TRBJ2-7 better fits the DNA end. In germline, CDR1 is MNHNS, CDR2 SASEGT. The CDR3 covers 16 residues.

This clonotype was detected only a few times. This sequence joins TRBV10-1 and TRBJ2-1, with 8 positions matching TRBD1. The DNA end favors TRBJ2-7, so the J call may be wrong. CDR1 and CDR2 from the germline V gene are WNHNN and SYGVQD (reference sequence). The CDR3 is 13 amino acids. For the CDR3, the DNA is TGCGCCAGCAGTTCCGGACAGGGAGAAGAGCAGTACTTC. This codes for CASSSGQGEEQYF.

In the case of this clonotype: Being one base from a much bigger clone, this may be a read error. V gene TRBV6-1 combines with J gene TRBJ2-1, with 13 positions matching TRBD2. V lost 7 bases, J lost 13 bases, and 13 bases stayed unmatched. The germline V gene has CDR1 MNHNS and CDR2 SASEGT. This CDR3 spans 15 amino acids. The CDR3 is CASTPGLAGRETQFF. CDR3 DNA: TGTGCCAGCACCCCGGGACTAGCGGGACGAGAGACCCAGTTCTTC.

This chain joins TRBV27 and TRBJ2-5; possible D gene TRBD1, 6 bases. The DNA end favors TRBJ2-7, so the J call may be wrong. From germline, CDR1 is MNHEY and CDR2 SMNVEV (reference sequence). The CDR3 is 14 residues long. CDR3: CASSFGRGHYEQYF. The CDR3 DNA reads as TGTGCCAGCAGTTTCGGCAGGGGACACTACGAGCAGTACTTC.